These T cell receptor beta chains were read from a single sample in a study of response to subunit inactivated influenza vaccine. TCRdb re-called the RT-PCR reads through MiXCR, storing one row per CDR3 protein. The sample includes 630,000 or so distinct CDR3 sequences, 15% to 19% of them seen just once. This sample comprised PBMCs from blood, obtained 12 days after vaccination. The origin of the receptors is a man between 50 and 59 years old who received an inactivated influenza vaccine. CDR3s include the opening cysteine and the closing phenylalanine or tryptophan. The order of the fields is V gene, CDR3 length, CDR3 protein.

V: TRBV28; length: 14; CDR3: CASIGGPRTGELFF
V: TRBV4-3; length: 15; CDR3: CASSQDRDGVYEQYF
V: TRBV4-2; length: 15; CDR3: CASSQERSAGGEQFF
V: TRBV5-1; length: 16; CDR3: CASSPLGTGVNTEAFF
V: TRBV24-1; length: 15; CDR3: CATSDRGRAKDTQYF
V: TRBV27; length: 15; CDR3: CASSFGQGLPYGYTF
V: TRBV9; length: 16; CDR3: CASSTLGQGPTDTQYF
V: TRBV5-1; length: 15; CDR3: CASSLDPASTDTQYF
V: TRBV5-1; length: 12; CDR3: CASRLTGDGYTF
V: TRBV7-8; length: 14; CDR3: CASSLGNRAGELFF
V: TRBV3-1; length: 14; CDR3: CASSQGFRNSPLHF
V: TRBV2; length: 14; CDR3: CASGGQGKRNTIYF
V: TRBV5-6; length: 12; CDR3: CASSLAARSLLF
V: TRBV6-1; length: 13; CDR3: CASRRTGSEKLFF
V: TRBV5-1; length: 14; CDR3: CASSLDRAKNIQYF